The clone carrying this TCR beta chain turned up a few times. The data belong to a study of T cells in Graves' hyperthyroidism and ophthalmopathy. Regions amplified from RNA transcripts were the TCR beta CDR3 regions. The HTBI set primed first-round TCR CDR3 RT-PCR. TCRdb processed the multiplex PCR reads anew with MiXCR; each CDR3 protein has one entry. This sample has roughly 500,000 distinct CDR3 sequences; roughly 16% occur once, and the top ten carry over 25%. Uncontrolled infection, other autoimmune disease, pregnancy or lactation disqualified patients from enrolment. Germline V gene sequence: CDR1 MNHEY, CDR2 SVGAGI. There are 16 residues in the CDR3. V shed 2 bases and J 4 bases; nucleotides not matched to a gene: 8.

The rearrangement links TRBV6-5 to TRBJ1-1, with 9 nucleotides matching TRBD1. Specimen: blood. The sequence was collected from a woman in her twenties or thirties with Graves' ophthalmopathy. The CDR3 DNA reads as TGTGCCAGCAGTTACGACCGGGACAGGGCTGGCACTGAAGCTTTCTTT. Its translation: CASSYDRDRAGTEAFF.